A selection of T cell receptor beta chains follows, all from one sample in a study of shared clonotypes between healthy human individuals. The assay was immunoSEQ multiplex PCR, and TCRdb's table has in-frame clones only and misses some. The sample has millions of clones, around nine tenths seen once; the top ten hold more than 0.12%. The sequencing sample was made of naive CD4+ T cells sorted from blood. The receptors here all came from a man aged 18 to 29 in good health. The CDR3 runs from the conserved cysteine through the conserved F or W. D genes are given only for firm matches. Clone size is not always given. Where it is, it says once, few, many or a class for expanded clones.

d_gene	v_gene	abundance	j_gene	CDR3nt	CDR3aa
NA	TRBV5-1	NA	TRBJ1-2	TGCGCCAGCAGCTTGGAGGGCGGAGGAAACTATGGCTACACCTTC	CASSLEGGGNYGYTF
NA	TRBV28	few	TRBJ1-1	TGTGCCAGCAGCACTCTTCCCACTGAAGCTTTCTTT	CASSTLPTEAFF
NA	TRBV10-3	NA	TRBJ2-1	TGTGCCATCAGTGGGACTGGAATAGGAAACAATGAGCAGTTCTTC	CAISGTGIGNNEQFF
TRBD2	TRBV10-3	NA	TRBJ2-3	TGTGCCATCAGACTATACACGCCCGGGACTAGTGTCGCAGATACGCAGTATTTT	CAIRLYTPGTSVADTQYF
TRBD1	TRBV6-1	NA	TRBJ1-1	TGTGCCAGCAGTGCGAATGACAGGGGGCAAGGAGGTCCTTTCTTT	CASSANDRGQGGPFF
NA	TRBV27	NA	TRBJ2-1	TGTGCCAGCAGTTTAGAAAGCCCCGGCAATGAGCAGTTCTTC	CASSLESPGNEQFF
NA	TRBV11-1	NA	TRBJ2-7	TGTGCCAGCAGCCATTTGGACTACCCTCCCCCTTACGAGCAGTACTTC	CASSHLDYPPPYEQYF
TRBD1	TRBV27	NA	TRBJ2-5	TGTGCCAGCAGTACAGCGACAGGGCTCCAAGAGACCCAGTACTTC	CASSTATGLQETQYF
NA	TRBV30	NA	TRBJ2-5	TGTGCCTGGACTAAGGGGCCTCTCCTGATGGCCCAGTACTTC	CAWTKGPLLMAQYF
NA	TRBV5-1	NA	TRBJ2-3	TGCGCCAGCAGCTTGGCGCCAGGTCGATACACAGATACGCAGTATTTT	CASSLAPGRYTDTQYF
NA	TRBV28	NA	TRBJ1-6	TGTGCCAGCAGGGGAACCGGGACCTTATATTCACCCCTCCACTTT	CASRGTGTLYSPLHF
NA	TRBV5-1	NA	TRBJ2-3	TGCGCCAGCAGCTTGGATCGAAGGCTCCCCTCAACAGATACGCAGTATTTT	CASSLDRRLPSTDTQYF
NA	TRBV27	NA	TRBJ1-4	TGTGCCAGCGGATACAGGGTGACTAATGAAAAACTGTTTTTT	CASGYRVTNEKLFF
NA	TRBV27	once	TRBJ2-3	TGTGCCAGCAGTTTATGGGAGAGCACAGATACGCAGTATTTT	CASSLWESTDTQYF
NA	TRBV11-3	NA	TRBJ2-3	TGTGCCAGCAGCGGGGATTACACAGATACGCAGTATTTT	CASSGDYTDTQYF
NA	TRBV30	once	TRBJ1-2	TGTGCCTTCGAAGGGGGTTTAGGCTACACCTTC	CAFEGGLGYTF
NA	TRBV5-1	NA	TRBJ2-5	TGCGCCAGCAGCTTGCCCACAGGCCAAGAGACCCGGTACTTC	CASSLPTGQETRYF
TRBD2	TRBV2	NA	TRBJ2-3	TGTGCCAGCAGTCGCCGGGCCGAAAGCGGGGGGTTCACAGATACGCAGTATTTT	CASSRRAESGGFTDTQYF
NA	TRBV19	NA	TRBJ2-7	TGTGCCAGTAGTAACCGGGGGATGGGATACGAGCAGTACTTC	CASSNRGMGYEQYF
NA	TRBV25-1	NA	TRBJ1-6	TGTGCCAGCAGTGAATATTACAGGGTAAACTCACCCCTCCACTTT	CASSEYYRVNSPLHF
TRBD1	TRBV11-2	NA	TRBJ1-2	TGTGCCAGCAGCCTACAGGGGGTTGGGGGCTACACCTTC	CASSLQGVGGYTF
NA	TRBV4-1	NA	TRBJ1-1	TGCGCCAGCAGCCAAGGGGTAGCTCTGGTGGACACTGAAGCTTTCTTT	CASSQGVALVDTEAFF
NA	TRBV5-3	NA	TRBJ1-2	TGTGCCAGAAGCTTGGCCAGGGCAGCGCGGCTAGCGGGGGATGGCTACACCTTC	CARSLARAARLAGDGYTF
NA	TRBV13	NA	TRBJ2-5	TGTGCCAGCAGCAACGCCGGGACACCACAGGGAGAGACCCAGTACTTC	CASSNAGTPQGETQYF
TRBD1	TRBV2	NA	TRBJ2-7	TGTGCCAGCAGTTCACAGGGGGAAGACTACGAGCAGTACTTC	CASSSQGEDYEQYF
TRBD2	TRBV27	once	TRBJ2-7	TGTGCCAGCAGTACGGGACTAGCGGGGACCTACGAGCAGTACTTC	CASSTGLAGTYEQYF
TRBD1	TRBV18	NA	TRBJ1-4	TGTGCCAGCTCACGGGACAGAAGTAATGAAAAACTGTTTTTT	CASSRDRSNEKLFF
TRBD1	TRBV18	NA	TRBJ2-7	TGTGCCAGCTCACCCGGGACAGGGAGATACGAGCAGTACTTC	CASSPGTGRYEQYF
TRBD1	TRBV30	few	TRBJ1-6	TGTGCCTGGAGTGCGGGACAGTATTCCTATAATTCACCCCTCCACTTT	CAWSAGQYSYNSPLHF
TRBD1	TRBV18	NA	TRBJ1-1	TGTGCCAGCTCACCCTCGGGACAGGTGAACACTGAAGCTTTCTTT	CASSPSGQVNTEAFF
TRBD2	TRBV10-3	NA	TRBJ2-1	TGTGCCATCAGTGGGGGACTAGCGGAGCAGTTCTTC	CAISGGLAEQFF
TRBD1	TRBV15	NA	TRBJ1-5	TGTGCCACCAGCCGCACCACAGGGGGCATTAAGCCCCAGCATTTT	CATSRTTGGIKPQHF
NA	TRBV7-3	NA	TRBJ2-2	TGTGCCAGCAGCTCTGACAGCGCGAACACCGGGGAGCTGTTTTTT	CASSSDSANTGELFF
TRBD2	TRBV19	NA	TRBJ2-2	TGTGCCAGTAGTCCGGGACTAGCGGGTCTCACCGGGGAGCTGTTTTTT	CASSPGLAGLTGELFF
NA	TRBV6-6	NA	TRBJ2-2	TGTGCCAGCAGTTACTCTGGAGTCGGGGAGCTGTTTTTT	CASSYSGVGELFF
NA	TRBV18	NA	TRBJ2-3	TGTGCCAGCTCACCGGTTGCAGATACGCAGTATTTT	CASSPVADTQYF
NA	TRBV4-3	NA	TRBJ2-3	TGCGCCAGCAGCCAAGGGGCTTGGGAGTCCTTGGGCGATACGCAGTATTTT	CASSQGAWESLGDTQYF
NA	TRBV21-1	NA	TRBJ2-4	TGTGCCAGCAGCAAAGCGCGGGCACCTCTAGCCAAAAACATTCAGTACTTC	CASSKARAPLAKNIQYF
TRBD1	TRBV9	NA	TRBJ1-1	TGTGCCAGCAGCGTCCTCCAGGGGGGAATCACTGAAGCTTTCTTT	CASSVLQGGITEAFF
TRBD1	TRBV19	once	TRBJ2-3	TGTGCCAGTACCCAATCCGACAGGGCCTGGGATACGCAGTATTTT	CASTQSDRAWDTQYF
TRBD2	TRBV11-1	NA	TRBJ2-7	TGTGCCAGCAGCCTAGTCCCTAGCGGGGGGATCTACGAGCAGTACTTC	CASSLVPSGGIYEQYF
NA	TRBV2	NA	TRBJ1-6	TGTGCCAGCAGTGTTCGAGGACCCCTCCACTTT	CASSVRGPLHF
TRBD1	TRBV28	NA	TRBJ2-1	TGTGCCAGCAGTACACGAAGGGCCGGGACAGGGCATGGGAATGAGCAGTTCTTC	CASSTRRAGTGHGNEQFF
NA	TRBV5-1	NA	TRBJ2-3	TGCGCCAGCAGCCTCCCTATCGCAGGCGATACGCAGTATTTT	CASSLPIAGDTQYF
NA	TRBV28	NA	TRBJ1-1	TGTGCCAGCAGTCAGGAGCACACTGAAGCTTTCTTT	CASSQEHTEAFF
TRBD1	TRBV18	NA	TRBJ2-7	TGTGCCAGCTCACCACGGTCCGGCAGGGGGCACGAGCAGTACTTC	CASSPRSGRGHEQYF
TRBD1	TRBV30	few	TRBJ1-1	TGTGCCTGGAGTGTAGAGGGGGACAGTGTCAACACTGAAGCTTTCTTT	CAWSVEGDSVNTEAFF
TRBD1	TRBV27	NA	TRBJ1-3	TGTGCCAGCCGACAGGGGGCAGCTGGAAACACCATATATTTT	CASRQGAAGNTIYF
NA	TRBV5-1	once	TRBJ2-5	TGCGCCAGCAGCTGGACCAACCAAGAGACCCAGTACTTC	CASSWTNQETQYF
NA	TRBV10-3	NA	TRBJ1-2	TGTGCCATCAGTGAGGCAGGCCAGAACTATGGCTACACCTTC	CAISEAGQNYGYTF
NA	TRBV6-5	NA	TRBJ2-6	TGTGCCAGCAGTTCCCCGTACAGGTCTGGGGCCAACGTCCTGACTTTC	CASSSPYRSGANVLTF
TRBD2	TRBV6-6	NA	TRBJ2-7	TGTGCCAGCAGTTCCAACCTACTAGCGGGAGGAGGCGAGCAGTACTTC	CASSSNLLAGGGEQYF
NA	TRBV7-8	NA	TRBJ2-3	TGTGCCAGCAGCTCGATGGGGGAGCGGCGGGCAGATACGCAGTATTTT	CASSSMGERRADTQYF
NA	TRBV7-9	NA	TRBJ1-2	TGTGCCAGCAGCTTAGTCGGGCGGGGCTACACCTTC	CASSLVGRGYTF